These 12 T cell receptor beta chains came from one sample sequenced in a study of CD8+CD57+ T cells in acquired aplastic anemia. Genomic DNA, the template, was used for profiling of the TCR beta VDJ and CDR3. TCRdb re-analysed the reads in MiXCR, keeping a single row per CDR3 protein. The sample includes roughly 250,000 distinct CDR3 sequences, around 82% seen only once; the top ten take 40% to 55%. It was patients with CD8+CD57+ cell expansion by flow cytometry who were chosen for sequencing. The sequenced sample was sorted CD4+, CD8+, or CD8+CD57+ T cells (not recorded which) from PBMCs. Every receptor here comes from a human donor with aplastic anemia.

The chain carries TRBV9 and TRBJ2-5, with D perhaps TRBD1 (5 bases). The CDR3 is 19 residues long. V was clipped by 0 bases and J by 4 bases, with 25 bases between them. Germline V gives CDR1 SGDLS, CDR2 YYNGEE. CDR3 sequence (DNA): TGTGCCAGCAGCGTAGGGTCAGATACGCAGTGTTTTAGGGGAGAGACCCAGTACTTC. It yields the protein CASSVGSDTQCFRGETQYF.

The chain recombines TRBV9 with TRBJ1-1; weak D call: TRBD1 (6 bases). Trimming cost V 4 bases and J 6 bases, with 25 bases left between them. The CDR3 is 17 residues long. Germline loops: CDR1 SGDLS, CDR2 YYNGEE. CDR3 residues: CASSLSGTRTDTPEAFF. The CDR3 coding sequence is TGTGCCAGCAGCCTTAGCGGGACAAGGACAGATACGCCTGAAGCTTTCTTT.

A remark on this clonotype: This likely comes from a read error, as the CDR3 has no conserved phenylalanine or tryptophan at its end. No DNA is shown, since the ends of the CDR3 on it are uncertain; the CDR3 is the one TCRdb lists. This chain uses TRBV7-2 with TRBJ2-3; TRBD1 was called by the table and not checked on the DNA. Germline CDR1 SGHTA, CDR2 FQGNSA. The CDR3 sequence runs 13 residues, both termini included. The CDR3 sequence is CASSVGQAYPHYT.

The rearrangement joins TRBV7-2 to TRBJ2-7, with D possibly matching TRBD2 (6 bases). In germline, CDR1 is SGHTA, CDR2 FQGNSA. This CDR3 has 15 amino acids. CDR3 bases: TGTGCCAGCAGCTTAGCGGGAGGTCCCGATTCGCAGCATTACGTC. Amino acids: CASSLAGGPDSQHYV.

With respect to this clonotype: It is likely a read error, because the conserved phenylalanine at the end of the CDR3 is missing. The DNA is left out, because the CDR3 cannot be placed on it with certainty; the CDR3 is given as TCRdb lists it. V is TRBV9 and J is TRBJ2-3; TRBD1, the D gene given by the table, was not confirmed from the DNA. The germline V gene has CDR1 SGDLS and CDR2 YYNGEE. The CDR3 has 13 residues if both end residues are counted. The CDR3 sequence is CASRDGGTGTHTL.

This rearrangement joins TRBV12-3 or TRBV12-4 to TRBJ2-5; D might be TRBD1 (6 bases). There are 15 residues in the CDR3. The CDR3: CASGLAHGTKETQYF. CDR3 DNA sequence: TGTGCTAGTGGTTTAGCCCACGGGACAAAAGAGACCCAGTACTTC.

In nucleotides, the CDR3 is TGTGCCAGCAGCGTAGTACAGGGGGGGCAAGACCCTTCCTACGAGCAGTACGTC. Encoded protein: CASSVVQGGQDPSYEQYV. The chain combines TRBV9 with TRBJ2-7; a possible D gene is TRBD1 (8 bases). Trimming took off 0 bases at V and 1 base at J, with 20 bases between the two ends. From germline, CDR1 is SGDLS and CDR2 YYNGEE. The CDR3 runs 18 residues.

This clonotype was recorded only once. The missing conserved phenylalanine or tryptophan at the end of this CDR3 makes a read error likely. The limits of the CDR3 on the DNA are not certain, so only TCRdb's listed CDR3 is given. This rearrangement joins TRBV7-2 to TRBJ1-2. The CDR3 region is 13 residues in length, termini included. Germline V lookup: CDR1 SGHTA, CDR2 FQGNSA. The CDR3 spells CASSPGGPACVPI.

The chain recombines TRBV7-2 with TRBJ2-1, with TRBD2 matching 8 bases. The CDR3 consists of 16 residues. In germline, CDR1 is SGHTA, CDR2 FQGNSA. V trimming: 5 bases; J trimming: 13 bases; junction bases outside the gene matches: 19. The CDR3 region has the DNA TGTGCCAGCAGCGCCCGGACTAGCTATGGCTACGACTTCCAGTTCTTC. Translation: CASSARTSYGYDFQFF.

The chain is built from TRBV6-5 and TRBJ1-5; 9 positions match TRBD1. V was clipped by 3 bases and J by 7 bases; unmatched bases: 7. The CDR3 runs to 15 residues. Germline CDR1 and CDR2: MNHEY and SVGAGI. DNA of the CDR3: TGTGCCAGCAGTTATGGACAGGGGCTCGAGCAGCCCCAGCATTTT. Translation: CASSYGQGLEQPQHF.

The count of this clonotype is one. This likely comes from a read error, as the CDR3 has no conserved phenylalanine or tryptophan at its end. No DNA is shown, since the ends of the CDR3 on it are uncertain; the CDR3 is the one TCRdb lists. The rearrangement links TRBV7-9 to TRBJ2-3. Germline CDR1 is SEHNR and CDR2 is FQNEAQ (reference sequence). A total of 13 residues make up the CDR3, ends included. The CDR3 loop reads CASSFQADGTAFS.

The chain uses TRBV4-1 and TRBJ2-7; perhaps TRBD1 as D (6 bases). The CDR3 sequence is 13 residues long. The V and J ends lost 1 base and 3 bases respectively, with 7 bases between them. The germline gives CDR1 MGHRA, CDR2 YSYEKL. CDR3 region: CASSQARGYEQYF. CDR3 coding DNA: TGCGCCAGCAGCCAAGCCAGGGGCTACGAGCAGTACTTC.